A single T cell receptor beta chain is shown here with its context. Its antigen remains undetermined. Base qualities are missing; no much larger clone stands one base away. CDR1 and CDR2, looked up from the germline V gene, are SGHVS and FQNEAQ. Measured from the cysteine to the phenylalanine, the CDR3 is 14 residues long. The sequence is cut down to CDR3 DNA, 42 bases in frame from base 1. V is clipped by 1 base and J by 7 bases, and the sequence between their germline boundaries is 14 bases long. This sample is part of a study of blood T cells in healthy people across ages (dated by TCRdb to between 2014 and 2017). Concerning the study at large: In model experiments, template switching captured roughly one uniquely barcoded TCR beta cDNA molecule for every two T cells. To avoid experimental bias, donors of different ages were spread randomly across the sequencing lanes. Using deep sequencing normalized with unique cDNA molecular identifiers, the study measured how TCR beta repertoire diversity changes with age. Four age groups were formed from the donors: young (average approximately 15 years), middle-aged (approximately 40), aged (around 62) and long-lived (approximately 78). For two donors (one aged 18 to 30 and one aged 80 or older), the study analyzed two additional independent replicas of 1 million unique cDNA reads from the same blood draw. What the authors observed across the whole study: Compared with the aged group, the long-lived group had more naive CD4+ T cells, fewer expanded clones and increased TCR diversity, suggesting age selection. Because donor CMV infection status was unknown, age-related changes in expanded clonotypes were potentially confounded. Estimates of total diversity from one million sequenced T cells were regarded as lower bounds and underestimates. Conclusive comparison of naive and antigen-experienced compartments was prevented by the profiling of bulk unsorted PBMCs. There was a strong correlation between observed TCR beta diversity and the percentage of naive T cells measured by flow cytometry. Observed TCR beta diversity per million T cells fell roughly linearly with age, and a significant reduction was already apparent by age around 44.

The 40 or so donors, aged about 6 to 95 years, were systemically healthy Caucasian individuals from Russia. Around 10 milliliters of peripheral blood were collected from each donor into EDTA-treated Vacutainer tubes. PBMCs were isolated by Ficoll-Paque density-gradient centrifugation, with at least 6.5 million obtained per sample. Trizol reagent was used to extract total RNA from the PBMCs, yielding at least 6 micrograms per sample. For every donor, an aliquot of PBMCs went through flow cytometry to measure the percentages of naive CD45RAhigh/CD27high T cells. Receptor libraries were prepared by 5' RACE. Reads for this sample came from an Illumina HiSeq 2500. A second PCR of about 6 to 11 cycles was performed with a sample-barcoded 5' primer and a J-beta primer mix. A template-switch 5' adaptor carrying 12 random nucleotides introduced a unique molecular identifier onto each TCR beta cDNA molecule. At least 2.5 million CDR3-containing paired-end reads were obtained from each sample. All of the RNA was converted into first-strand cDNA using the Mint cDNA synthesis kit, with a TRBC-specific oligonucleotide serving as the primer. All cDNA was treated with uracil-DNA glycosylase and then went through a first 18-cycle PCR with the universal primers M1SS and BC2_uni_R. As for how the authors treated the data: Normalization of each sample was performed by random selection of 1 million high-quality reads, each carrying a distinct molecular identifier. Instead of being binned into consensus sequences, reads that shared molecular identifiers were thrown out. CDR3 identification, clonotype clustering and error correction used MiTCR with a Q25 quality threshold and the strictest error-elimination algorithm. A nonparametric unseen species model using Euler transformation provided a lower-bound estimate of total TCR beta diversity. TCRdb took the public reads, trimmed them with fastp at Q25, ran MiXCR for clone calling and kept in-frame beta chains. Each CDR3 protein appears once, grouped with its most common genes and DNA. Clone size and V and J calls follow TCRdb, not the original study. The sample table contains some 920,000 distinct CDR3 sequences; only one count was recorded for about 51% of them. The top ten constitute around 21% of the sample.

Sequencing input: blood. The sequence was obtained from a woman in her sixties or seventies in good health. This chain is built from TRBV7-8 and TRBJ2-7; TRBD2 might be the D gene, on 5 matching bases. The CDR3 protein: CASSLVGEGSEQYF. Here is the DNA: TGTGCCAGCAGCTTAGTGGGAGAAGGCAGTGAGCAGTACTTC.